The 30 T cell receptor beta chains presented below share a single source sample, sequenced in a study of blood T cell repertoires in COVID-19. Assay used: immunoSEQ multiplex PCR; TCRdb lists only in-frame clones, some missing. The table has roughly 350,000 clones, about 92% seen once. The sequenced material came from PBMCs or T cells enriched from blood (not recorded which). The receptors come from a woman aged 25 to 39 who had recovered from COVID-19.

This clone was counted a single time. This chain uses TRBV4-2 with TRBJ2-5; TRBD2 matches 9 bases. The CDR3 extends over 17 amino acids. V dropped 1 base and J dropped 4; count of bases not matched to a gene: 10. From germline, CDR1 is LGHNA and CDR2 YNFKEQ. The CDR3 is CASSQAPAGGPGETQYF. In nucleotides, the CDR3 is TGTGCCAGCAGCCAAGCTCCTGCGGGGGGGCCAGGAGAGACCCAGTACTTC.

The rearrangement links TRBV10-3 to TRBJ2-3; 8 nucleotides align to TRBD2. Trimming cost V 4 bases and J 3 bases; bases outside gene matches: 6. CDR1 and CDR2 from the germline V gene are ENHRY and SYGVKD. CDR3 size: 15 residues. The CDR3 reads CAISGLAGQTDTQYF. CDR3 nucleotides: TGTGCCATCAGTGGGCTAGCGGGTCAGACAGATACGCAGTATTTT.

This chain connects TRBV6-5 to TRBJ2-7; 10 bases align to TRBD1. The J segment lost 6 bases and the V segment lost 5 bases, leaving 10 bases of the junction unmatched. Germline CDR1 and CDR2: MNHEY and SVGAGI. The CDR3 runs to 15 residues. The CDR3 reads CASSNRQGATGEQYF. The CDR3 DNA follows: TGTGCCAGCAGTAACCGACAGGGGGCTACGGGCGAGCAGTACTTC.

This rearrangement joins TRBV7-9 to TRBJ1-2; a weak D match, TRBD1 (6 bases). The V gene lost 1 base and the J gene lost 7 bases, with 10 bases spanning the gap. The CDR3 length is 13 residues. Germline loops: CDR1 SEHNR, CDR2 FQNEAQ (reference sequence). For the CDR3, the DNA is TGTGCCAGCAGCTTAGGCGGGGGCCGTGGCTACACCTTC. It encodes CASSLGGGRGYTF.

The chain combines TRBV5-1 with TRBJ2-3; D unresolved. V shed 4 bases and J shed 4 bases, with 16 bases lying between them. Germline V gene sequence: CDR1 SGHRS, CDR2 YFSETQ. The CDR3 loop spans 15 amino acids. CDR3 nucleotide sequence: TGCGCCAGCAGCGCGTATCCCCTTGGTGCAGATACGCAGTATTTT. Amino acids: CASSAYPLGADTQYF. The complete variable domain, with remaining parts taken from reference TRBV5-1 and TRBJ2-3, reads KAGVTQTPRYLIKTRGQQVTLSCSPISGHRSVSWYQQTPGQGLQFLFEYFSETQRNKGNFPGRFSGRQFSNSRSEMNVSTLELGDSALYLCASSAYPLGADTQYFGPGTRLTVL.

V usage is TRBV7-3 and J usage is TRBJ1-1; TRBD1 might be the D (6 bases). Germline values: CDR1 SGHTA, CDR2 FQGTGA. This CDR3 comprises 15 residues. V lost 0 bases and J 1 base, leaving 9 bases between the germline ends. CDR3 sequence (DNA): TGTGCCAGCAGCTTAACGAGGGGACAGAACACTGAAGCTTTCTTT. Its translation is CASSLTRGQNTEAFF.

The chain links TRBV28 to TRBJ1-2, with 7 bases aligning to TRBD1. The length of the CDR3 is 15 residues. V trimming: 8 bases; J trimming: 4 bases; junction bases outside the gene matches: 13. Germline CDR1 MDHEN, CDR2 SYDVKM. The DNA of the CDR3 is TGTGCCAGCGACGGTGGGGACAGTCTGTTCTATGGCTACACCTTC. Translation: CASDGGDSLFYGYTF.

The chain joins TRBV28 to TRBJ1-4; TRBD1 aligns across 10 bases. The germline V gene encodes CDR1 MDHEN and CDR2 SYDVKM. The ends lost 7 bases at V and 7 bases at J; junction bases unmatched: 9. This CDR3 contains 15 residues. The CDR3 nucleotides are TGTGCCAGCACCTTGGGTGACAGGGGGCTTGAAAAACTGTTTTTT. This translates into CASTLGDRGLEKLFF. The full variable domain, in which reference TRBV28 and TRBJ1-4 provide the parts outside the CDR3, is DVKVTQSSRYLVKRTGEKVFLECVQDMDHENMFWYRQDPGLGLRLIYFSYDVKMKEKGDIPEGYSVSREKKERFSLILESASTNQTSMYLCASTLGDRGLEKLFFGSGTQLSVL.

This rearrangement joins TRBV11-3 to TRBJ1-1; 8 nucleotides agree with TRBD1. The CDR3 contains 15 residues. The germline gives CDR1 SGHNT, CDR2 YENEEA. After removal of 4 bases from V and 3 bases from J, the junction contained 7 bases not matched to a gene. In nucleotides, the CDR3 is TGTGCCAGCAGCTCTCAGGGGGCCATCGACACTGAAGCTTTCTTT. It codes for CASSSQGAIDTEAFF. Full variable domain (rest looked up from reference TRBV11-3 and TRBJ1-1): EAGVVQSPRYKIIEKKQPVAFWCNPISGHNTLYWYLQNLGQGPELLIRYENEEAVDDSQLPKDRFSAERLKGVDSTLKIQPAELGDSAVYLCASSSQGAIDTEAFFGQGTRLTVV.

The chain employs TRBV5-8 and TRBJ1-5; 8 nucleotides match TRBD1. Germline V gene lookup returns CDR1 SGHTS and CDR2 YDEGEE. The junction had 9 bases not matched to a gene; V was cut back by 4 bases and J by 3 bases. This CDR3 region has 16 residues. Here the CDR3 DNA reads TGTGCCAGCAGCACAGGACAGGGAGGGAACAATCAGCCCCAGCATTTT. It codes for CASSTGQGGNNQPQHF.

The CDR3 DNA reads TGCAGCGTTGAAGGTCTAGCGCTCGATACGCAGTATTTT. Translating gives CSVEGLALDTQYF. The genes are TRBV29-1 and TRBJ2-3; D is possibly TRBD2 (6 bases). The germline CDR1 and CDR2 sequences are SQVTM and ANQGSEA. Trimming shortened V by 1 base and J by 6 bases, and 11 bases separated the two germline ends. The CDR3 covers 13 residues.

This clone was picked up one time. This rearrangement joins TRBV11-3 to TRBJ1-5; 11 bases match TRBD1. The CDR3 length is 18 residues. CDR1 SGHNT and CDR2 YENEEA come from the germline V gene. The V gene end was trimmed by 4 bases and the J gene end by 2 bases; junction bases not matched to a gene: 10. CDR3 loop: CASSSGTGGPSGNQPQHF. CDR3 nucleotide sequence: TGTGCCAGCAGCTCCGGGACAGGGGGACCCTCCGGCAATCAGCCCCAGCATTTT.

Only one count was recorded for this clone. The chain has TRBV28 and TRBJ2-3; 7 nucleotides line up with TRBD2. V shed 2 bases and J 1 base; nucleotides not matched to a gene: 9. Looked up from germline, CDR1 is MDHEN and CDR2 is SYDVKM. The CDR3 is 17 residues long. CDR3 sequence reads: CASSLRSLAGGTDTQYF. The CDR3 DNA reads as TGTGCCAGCAGTTTAAGGTCCCTTGCGGGGGGCACAGATACGCAGTATTTT.

This sequence joins TRBV7-3 and TRBJ2-2; D possibly corresponds to TRBD2 (5 bases). V lost 5 bases and J lost 1, with 11 bases in between. The CDR3 covers 15 residues. The germline V gene encodes CDR1 SGHTA and CDR2 FQGTGA. The DNA for the CDR3 is TGTGCCAGCAGCCCTAGCAATCTGAACACCGGGGAGCTGTTTTTT. This translates into CASSPSNLNTGELFF. Full variable domain (rest looked up from reference TRBV7-3 and TRBJ2-2): GAGVSQTPSNKVTEKGKYVELRCDPISGHTALYWYRQSLGQGPEFLIYFQGTGAADDSGLPNDRFFAVRPEGSVSTLKIQRTERGDSAVYLCASSPSNLNTGELFFGEGSRLTVL.

This rearrangement joins TRBV28 to TRBJ1-5, with D perhaps TRBD1 (5 bases). The ends were cut back, 7 bases at V and 2 bases at J, with 18 bases in the middle. Germline V gene data show CDR1 as MDHEN and CDR2 as SYDVKM. This CDR3 comprises 16 residues. The CDR3 loop reads CASISVWGGGNQPQHF. As DNA, the CDR3 is TGTGCCAGCATTTCTGTTTGGGGGGGTGGCAATCAGCCCCAGCATTTT.

The chain carries TRBV4-2 and TRBJ2-7; D remains ambiguous. The germline V and J ends were trimmed by 0 bases and 3 bases, with 6 bases remaining between them. Germline-derived CDR1 and CDR2 are LGHNA and YNFKEQ. The CDR3 is 13 amino acids. The CDR3: CASSQDYGYEQYF. The DNA of the CDR3 is TGTGCCAGCAGCCAAGATTACGGCTACGAGCAGTACTTC.

The genes are TRBV28 and TRBJ1-5; TRBD1 might be the D (6 bases). The CDR3 contains 13 residues. Germline CDR1 MDHEN, CDR2 SYDVKM. V was shortened by 6 bases and J by 6 bases, with 12 bases between the two germline ends. CDR3 DNA: TGTGCCAGCAGCCTAGGGGGTTTTCAGCCCCAGCATTTT. Translation: CASSLGGFQPQHF. Drawing the rest from reference TRBV28 and TRBJ1-5, the complete variable domain is DVKVTQSSRYLVKRTGEKVFLECVQDMDHENMFWYRQDPGLGLRLIYFSYDVKMKEKGDIPEGYSVSREKKERFSLILESASTNQTSMYLCASSLGGFQPQHFGDGTRLSIL.

On this clone itself: A read error may account for a junction end that differs from germline. The chain recombines TRBV7-7 with TRBJ2-7; TRBD2 is a possible D gene (6 bases). Germline V gene lookup returns CDR1 SSHAT and CDR2 FNYEAQ (reference sequence). CDR3 length: 15 residues. The CDR3 loop is CASSFQYGSSYEQYF. For the CDR3, the DNA is TGTGCTAGCAGCTTTCAGTACGGGAGCTCCTACGAGCAGTACTTC.

As to this clone: One junction end does not reproduce the germline sequence, and a read error may be involved. The chain links TRBV7-2 to TRBJ2-7; tentative D call: TRBD2 (6 bases). The CDR3 totals 14 residues. Germline V gene data show CDR1 as SGHTA and CDR2 as FQGNSA. The CDR3 region has the DNA TGTGCCAGCAGCGCGGGGCCACCCTCCCACGAGCAGTACTTC. Protein sequence: CASSAGPPSHEQYF.

V is TRBV7-9 and J is TRBJ2-1; the match to TRBD2 covers 7 bases. The germline V gene encodes CDR1 SEHNR and CDR2 FQNEAQ (reference sequence). This CDR3 comprises 16 residues. The junction had 12 bases not matched to a gene; V was cut back by 5 bases and J by 5 bases. The CDR3 loop is CASSLPGGPTDNEQFF. The CDR3 region has the DNA TGTGCCAGCAGCCTCCCGGGGGGACCCACCGACAATGAGCAGTTCTTC.

The rearrangement joins TRBV7-2 to TRBJ2-1, with 8 nucleotides matching TRBD2. CDR1 and CDR2 (germline): SGHTA, FQGNSA. The CDR3 is made up of 16 amino acids. V lost 1 base to trimming and J lost 2 bases; unmatched junction nucleotides: 4. For the CDR3, the DNA is TGTGCCAGCAGCTTAGTTGCGGGAGGTACCTACAATGAGCAGTTCTTC. Protein product: CASSLVAGGTYNEQFF. The complete variable domain, with remaining parts taken from reference TRBV7-2 and TRBJ2-1, reads GAGVSQSPSNKVTEKGKDVELRCDPISGHTALYWYRQSLGQGLEFLIYFQGNSAPDKSGLPSDRFSAERTGGSVSTLTIQRTQQEDSAVYLCASSLVAGGTYNEQFFGPGTRLTVL.

The chain carries TRBV7-3 and TRBJ2-3; D remains ambiguous. V was clipped by 0 bases and J by 9 bases, with 16 bases between them. The CDR3 length is 15 residues. Germline-derived CDR1 and CDR2 are SGHTA and FQGTGA. Here the CDR3 DNA reads TGTGCCAGCAGCTTAACAGCTCTAGGCGCTTCGACGCAGTATTTT. The encoded protein is CASSLTALGASTQYF. The whole variable domain, filled in from reference TRBV7-3 and TRBJ2-3, reads GAGVSQTPSNKVTEKGKYVELRCDPISGHTALYWYRQSLGQGPEFLIYFQGTGAADDSGLPNDRFFAVRPEGSVSTLKIQRTERGDSAVYLCASSLTALGASTQYFGPGTRLTVL.

V usage is TRBV10-3 and J usage is TRBJ1-5; D gene unclear. The V gene lost 3 bases and the J gene lost 1 base, with 10 bases spanning the gap. This CDR3 comprises 15 residues. Germline V gives CDR1 ENHRY, CDR2 SYGVKD. CDR3 loop: CAISDTGYSNQPQHF. CDR3 in DNA: TGTGCCATCAGTGACACCGGGTACAGCAATCAGCCCCAGCATTTT.

The V and J genes are TRBV9 and TRBJ2-7; 10 nucleotides line up with TRBD1. The J segment lost 2 bases and the V segment lost 6 bases, leaving 5 bases of the junction unmatched. Looked up from germline, CDR1 is SGDLS and CDR2 is YYNGEE. This CDR3 region has 14 residues. Here the CDR3 reads CASTYGQGAYEQYF. As DNA, the CDR3 is TGTGCCAGCACCTATGGACAGGGGGCCTACGAGCAGTACTTC. The full variable domain, its missing parts supplied by reference TRBV9 and TRBJ2-7, is DSGVTQTPKHLITATGQRVTLRCSPRSGDLSVYWYQQSLDQGLQFLIQYYNGEERAKGNILERFSAQQFPDLHSELNLSSLELGDSALYFCASTYGQGAYEQYFGPGTRLTVT.

V and J are TRBV28 and TRBJ2-1, with TRBD2 matching over 9 bases. The CDR3 contains 16 residues. Germline lookup yields CDR1 MDHEN and CDR2 SYDVKM. V lost 2 bases, J lost 9 bases, and 11 bases stayed unmatched. The CDR3 DNA reads as TGTGCCAGCAGTTTAATGGCGGGAGGGCCGGCCCCTGAGCAGTTCTTC. Amino acids: CASSLMAGGPAPEQFF.

The chain uses TRBV11-2 and TRBJ1-3; TRBD1 agrees at 7 bases. There are 15 residues in the CDR3. Trimming at V came to 5 bases and at J to 6 bases, leaving 10 bases not matched to a gene. Germline lookup yields CDR1 SGHAT and CDR2 FQNNGV. The CDR3 DNA is TGTGCCAGCAGCCCTCAGACAGGGCAAGCAAACACCATATATTTT. Protein: CASSPQTGQANTIYF.

This chain joins TRBV5-4 and TRBJ1-2; D possibly corresponds to TRBD1 (5 bases). CDR3 length: 15 amino acids. Germline loops: CDR1 SGHNT, CDR2 YYREEE (reference sequence). Trimming removed 0 bases from V and 3 bases from J, with 12 bases in between. The CDR3 DNA reads as TGTGCCAGCAGCTTGGATCAGGGCCATTACTATGGCTACACCTTC. This gives the protein CASSLDQGHYYGYTF.

This chain links TRBV9 with TRBJ2-1; TRBD2 aligns across 8 bases. The junction had 9 bases not matched to a gene; V was cut back by 3 bases and J by 7 bases. The germline CDR1 and CDR2 sequences are SGDLS and YYNGEE. The CDR3 covers 15 residues. The CDR3 loop reads CASSAGTSGLNEQFF. The CDR3 bases are TGTGCCAGCAGCGCGGGGACTAGTGGGCTTAATGAGCAGTTCTTC.

The chain joins TRBV6-5 to TRBJ1-1; D is possibly TRBD1 (5 bases). This CDR3 region has 14 residues. V lost 4 bases and J 5 bases, leaving 14 bases between the germline ends. Germline assignment: CDR1 MNHEY and CDR2 SVGAGI. The chain's CDR3 is CASSWNRRLTEAFF. The CDR3 DNA is TGTGCCAGCAGTTGGAACAGGCGATTAACTGAAGCTTTCTTT.

This sequence joins TRBV7-8 and TRBJ2-7, with 13 nucleotides matching TRBD2. The V gene end was trimmed by 5 bases and the J gene end by 6 bases; junction bases not matched to a gene: 7. CDR3 size: 15 residues. Germline assignment: CDR1 SGHVS and CDR2 FQNEAQ. Here the CDR3 DNA reads TGTGCCAGCAGCCCGCCACTAGCGGGAGGGCCCGAGCAGTACTTC. The encoded protein is CASSPPLAGGPEQYF. Based on the CDR3 plus reference TRBV7-8 and TRBJ2-7, the full variable domain is GAGVSQSPRYKVAKRGQDVALRCDPISGHVSLFWYQQALGQGPEFLTYFQNEAQLDKSGLPSDRFFAERPEGSVSTLKIQRTQQEDSAVYLCASSPPLAGGPEQYFGPGTRLTVT.